The subject of this entry is one T cell receptor (beta chain). The antigen is undetermined. One entry per CDR3 protein results from TCRdb running MiXCR on the reads. Of hundreds of thousands of distinct CDR3 sequences in the sample, about 31% were seen once. This sample stems from a study of T cell repertoires in cytomegalovirus infection. The overall study: Selected CMV epitopes included recently identified HLA-C-restricted ones as well as well-studied HLA-B-restricted ones.

Study conclusions and caveats: Totalled public TCR beta family frequency picked out people who carried CMV plus the relevant HLA.

From germline, CDR1 is MNHEY and CDR2 SMNVEV (reference sequence). CDR3 length equals 14 residues. Trimming cost V 6 bases and J 4 bases; bases outside gene matches: 6. The source is a human donor in good health (CMV status not recorded). Some clones in this sample may be carry-over from other donors' samples. The sequenced sample was cultured CD8+ T cells from PBMCs, obtained from culture after CMV antigen stimulation. This rearrangement joins TRBV27 to TRBJ2-7; 10 nucleotides line up with TRBD1. CDR3 bases: TGTGCCAGCAGCACAGGGGACAGGGGTTACGAGCAGTACTTC. Amino acids: CASSTGDRGYEQYF.